Listed here is a single T cell receptor (beta chain). The antigen this receptor binds is unknown. Base-call qualities are not available, and no considerably larger clone is one nucleotide away. Genomic DNA was extracted from sorted cells for sequencing of the TCRbeta CDR3 region. The immunoSEQ Assay was used for sequencing of TCRbeta CDR3 regions. TCRdb stores this immuneACCESS table with in-frame sequences only. Part of the clones is absent; in the studies checked, under half of the shortfall reflects unresolved V genes, and no reason is known for the rest. The sample profile shows 80,000 to 100,000 clones; 90% to 95% of them were found once. Of the sample, 0.5% to 0.65% is held by the ten largest clones. The data were taken from a study of OX40 agonist ivuxolimab in advanced cancers. Describing the broader study: Ivuxolimab was an agonistic, fully human IgG2 monoclonal antibody directed against OX40 (CD134), a costimulatory receptor. The purpose of peripheral TCRbeta sequencing was to test whether ivuxolimab changed TCR sequence diversity and led to clonal T-cell expansion. Intravenous ivuxolimab was administered to patients every 2 weeks at six dose levels: 0.01, 0.1, 0.3, 1.5, 3 and 10 mg/kg. The paper describes the monotherapy dose-escalation part (N ≈ 51 patients) of the phase I trial of ivuxolimab. Three dose-escalation patients achieved partial responses, one with hepatocellular carcinoma and two with cutaneous melanoma. Of the roughly 52 dose-escalation patients, hepatocellular carcinoma was present in about 20, melanoma in roughly 15, renal cell carcinoma in 9 and head and neck cancer in 9. The dose-escalation cohort was about 87% male with a mean age of approximately 60 years, ranging from roughly 20 to 80. Prior anti-PD-1, anti-PD-L1 or anti-CTLA-4 therapy was permitted, and checkpoint inhibitors had been received by more than 35% of dose-escalation patients.

Patients with autoimmune disease history or receiving systemic immunosuppression were excluded from the trial. Peripheral blood for TCR sequencing was drawn from every dose cohort at baseline, at cycle 4 day 1 and at cycle 7 day 1. Samples came from an open-label, multicenter, first-in-human phase I dose-escalation trial of ivuxolimab. Adults with locally advanced or metastatic melanoma, renal cell, hepatocellular, or head and neck squamous cell carcinoma were enrolled in the trial. Before TCR sequencing, CD4+ T cells and CD8+ T cells were sorted from peripheral blood as separate populations. The CDR3 starts with the cysteine, ends with the phenylalanine, and has 16 residues. Left in the record is the CDR3 DNA by itself, 48 bases read in frame from the first base. The germline V gene supplies CDR1 SNHLY and CDR2 FYNNEI. V is pared back by 4 bases and J by 0 bases, with 13 bases lying between the germline termini.

The investigation overall reported the following: After ivuxolimab, expanded clones were on average more numerous among CD8+ T cells than among CD4+ T cells. In the 0.1-3.0 mg/kg groups, partial responders were among the patients with the lowest normalized peripheral clonal expansion, particularly in CD8+ T cells. Low levels of normalized T-cell clonal expansion were also seen in some nonresponding patients. The antigen specificity of the clonally expanded peripheral T cells was not determined. Clonal expansion of both CD4+ and CD8+ blood T cells was observed from baseline to week 6 at doses 0.1 to 3.0 mg/kg.

The input for sequencing was CD4+ or CD8+ T cells sorted from blood, taken in a trial of the OX40 agonist ivuxolimab. The sequence was collected from an adult with an advanced solid tumor such as melanoma, head and neck, liver or kidney cancer. The chain was built from TRBV2 and TRBJ2-4, with the D gene too uncertain to name. The CDR3 loop reads CASSVTTAAAKNIQYF. The bases read TGTGCCAGCAGTGTAACCACGGCGGCAGCCAAAAACATTCAGTACTTC.